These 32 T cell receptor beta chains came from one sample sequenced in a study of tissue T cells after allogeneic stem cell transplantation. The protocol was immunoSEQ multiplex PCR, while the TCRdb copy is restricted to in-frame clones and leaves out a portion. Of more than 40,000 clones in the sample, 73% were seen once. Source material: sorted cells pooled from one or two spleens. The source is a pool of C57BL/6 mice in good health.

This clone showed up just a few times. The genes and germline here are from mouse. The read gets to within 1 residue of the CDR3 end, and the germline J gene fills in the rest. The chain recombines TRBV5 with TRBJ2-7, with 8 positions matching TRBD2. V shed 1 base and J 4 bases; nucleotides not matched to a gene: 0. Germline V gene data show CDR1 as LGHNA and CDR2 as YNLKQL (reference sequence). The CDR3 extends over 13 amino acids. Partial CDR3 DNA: TGTGCCAGCAGCCAAGCTGGGGGGTATGAACAGTAC. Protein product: CASSQAGGYEQY. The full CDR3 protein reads CASSQAGGYEQYF.

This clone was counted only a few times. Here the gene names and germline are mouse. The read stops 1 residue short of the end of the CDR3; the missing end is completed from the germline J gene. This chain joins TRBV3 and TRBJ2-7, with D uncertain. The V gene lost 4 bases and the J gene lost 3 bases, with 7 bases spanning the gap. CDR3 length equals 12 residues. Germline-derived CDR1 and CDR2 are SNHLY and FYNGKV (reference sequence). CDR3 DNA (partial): TGTGCCAGCAGCTATTTGGGCTATGAACAGTAC. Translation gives CASSYLGYEQY. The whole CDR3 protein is CASSYLGYEQYF.

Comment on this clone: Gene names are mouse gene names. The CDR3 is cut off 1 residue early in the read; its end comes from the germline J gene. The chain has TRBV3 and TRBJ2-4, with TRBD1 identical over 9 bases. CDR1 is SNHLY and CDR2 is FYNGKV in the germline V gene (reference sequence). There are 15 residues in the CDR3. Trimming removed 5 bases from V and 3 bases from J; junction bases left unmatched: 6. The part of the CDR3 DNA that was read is TGTGCCAGCAGCATACAGGGGGCCGGACAAAACACCTTGTAC. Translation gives CASSIQGAGQNTLY. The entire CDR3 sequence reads CASSIQGAGQNTLYF.

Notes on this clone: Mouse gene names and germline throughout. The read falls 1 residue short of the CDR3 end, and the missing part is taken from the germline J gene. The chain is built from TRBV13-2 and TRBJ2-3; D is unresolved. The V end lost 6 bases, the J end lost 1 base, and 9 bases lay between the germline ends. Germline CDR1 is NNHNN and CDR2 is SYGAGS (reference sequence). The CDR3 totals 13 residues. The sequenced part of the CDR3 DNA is TGTGCCAGCGCCGAGATCGGTGCAGAAACGCTGTAT. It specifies CASAEIGAETLY. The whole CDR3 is CASAEIGAETLYF.

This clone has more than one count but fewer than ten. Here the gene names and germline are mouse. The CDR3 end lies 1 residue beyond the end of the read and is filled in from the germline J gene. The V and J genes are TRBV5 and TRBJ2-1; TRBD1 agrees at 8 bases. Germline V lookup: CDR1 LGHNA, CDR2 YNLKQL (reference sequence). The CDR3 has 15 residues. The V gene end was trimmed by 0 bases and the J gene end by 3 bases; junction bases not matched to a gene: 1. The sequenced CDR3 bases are TGTGCCAGCAGCCAAGACACAGGGGGCTATGCTGAGCAGTTC. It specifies CASSQDTGGYAEQF. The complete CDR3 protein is CASSQDTGGYAEQFF.

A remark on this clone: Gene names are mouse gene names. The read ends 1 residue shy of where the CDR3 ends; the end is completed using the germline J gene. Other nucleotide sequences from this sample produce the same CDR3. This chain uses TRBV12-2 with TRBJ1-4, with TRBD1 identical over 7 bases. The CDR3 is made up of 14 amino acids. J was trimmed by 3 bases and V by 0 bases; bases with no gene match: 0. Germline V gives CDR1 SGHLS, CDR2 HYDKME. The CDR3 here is CASSLTGANERLFF. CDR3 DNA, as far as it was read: TGTGCCAGCTCTCTCACAGGGGCCAACGAAAGATTATTT.

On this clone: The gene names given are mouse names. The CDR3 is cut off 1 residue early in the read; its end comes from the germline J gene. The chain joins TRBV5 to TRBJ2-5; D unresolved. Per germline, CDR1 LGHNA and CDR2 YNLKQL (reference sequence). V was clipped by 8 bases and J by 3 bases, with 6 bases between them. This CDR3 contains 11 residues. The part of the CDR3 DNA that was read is TGTGCCAGCGGGGTTCAAGACACCCAGTAC. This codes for CASGVQDTQY. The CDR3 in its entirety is CASGVQDTQYF.

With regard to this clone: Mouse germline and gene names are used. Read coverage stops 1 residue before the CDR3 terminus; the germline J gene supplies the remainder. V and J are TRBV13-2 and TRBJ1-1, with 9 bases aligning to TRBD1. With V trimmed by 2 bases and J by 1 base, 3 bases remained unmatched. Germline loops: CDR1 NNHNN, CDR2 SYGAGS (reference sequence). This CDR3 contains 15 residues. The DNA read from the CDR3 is TGTGCCAGCGGTGAGCGGACAGGGGCGAACACAGAAGTCTTC. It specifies CASGERTGANTEVF. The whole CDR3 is CASGERTGANTEVFF.

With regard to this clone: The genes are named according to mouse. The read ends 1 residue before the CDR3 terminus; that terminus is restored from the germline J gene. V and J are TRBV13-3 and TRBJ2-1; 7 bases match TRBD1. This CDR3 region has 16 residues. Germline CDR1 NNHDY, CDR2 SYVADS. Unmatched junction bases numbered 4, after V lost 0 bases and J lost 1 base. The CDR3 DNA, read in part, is TGTGCCAGCAGTGATGCCCAACAGGGGAACTATGCTGAGCAGTTC. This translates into CASSDAQQGNYAEQF. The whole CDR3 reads CASSDAQQGNYAEQFF.

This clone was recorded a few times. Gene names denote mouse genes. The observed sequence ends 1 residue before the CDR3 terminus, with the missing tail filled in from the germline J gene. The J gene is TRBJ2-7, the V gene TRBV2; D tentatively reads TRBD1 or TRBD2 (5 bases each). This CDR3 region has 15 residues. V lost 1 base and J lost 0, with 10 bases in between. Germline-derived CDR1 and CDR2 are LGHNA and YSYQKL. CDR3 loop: CASSQGRGFSYEQYF. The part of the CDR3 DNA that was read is TGTGCCAGCAGCCAAGGCCGGGGGTTCTCCTATGAACAGTAC.

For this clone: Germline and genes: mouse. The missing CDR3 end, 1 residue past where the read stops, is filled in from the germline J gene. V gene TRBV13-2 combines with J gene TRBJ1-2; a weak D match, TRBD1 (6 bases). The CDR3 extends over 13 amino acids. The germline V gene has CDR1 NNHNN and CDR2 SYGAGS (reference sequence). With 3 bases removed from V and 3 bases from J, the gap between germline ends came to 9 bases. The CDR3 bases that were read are TGTGCCAGCGGTGGGGGACAATACTCCGACTACACC. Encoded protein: CASGGGQYSDYT. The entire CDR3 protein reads CASGGGQYSDYTF.

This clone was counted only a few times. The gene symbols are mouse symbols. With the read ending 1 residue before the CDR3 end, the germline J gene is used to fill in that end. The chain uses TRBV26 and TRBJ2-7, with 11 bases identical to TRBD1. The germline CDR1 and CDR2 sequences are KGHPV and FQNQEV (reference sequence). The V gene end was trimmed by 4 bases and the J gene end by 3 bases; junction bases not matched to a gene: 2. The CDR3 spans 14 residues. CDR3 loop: CASSPGTGGYEQYF. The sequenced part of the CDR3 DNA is TGTGCCAGCAGTCCCGGGACAGGGGGCTATGAACAGTAC.

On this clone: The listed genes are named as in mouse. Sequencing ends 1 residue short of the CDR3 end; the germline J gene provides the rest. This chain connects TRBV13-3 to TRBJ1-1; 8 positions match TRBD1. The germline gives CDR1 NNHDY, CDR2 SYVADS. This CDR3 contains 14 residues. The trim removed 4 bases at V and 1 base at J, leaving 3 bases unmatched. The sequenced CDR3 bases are TGTGCCAGCAGTTCCGGGACAGGGAACACAGAAGTCTTC. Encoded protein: CASSSGTGNTEVF. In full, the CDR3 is CASSSGTGNTEVFF.

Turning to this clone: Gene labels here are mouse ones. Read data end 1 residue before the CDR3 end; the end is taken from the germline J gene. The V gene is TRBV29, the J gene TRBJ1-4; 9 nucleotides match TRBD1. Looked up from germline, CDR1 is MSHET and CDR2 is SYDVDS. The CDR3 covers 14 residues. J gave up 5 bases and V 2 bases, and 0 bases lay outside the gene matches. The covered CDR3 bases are TGTGCTAGCAGTTTAGGGACAGGGAACGAAAGATTATTT. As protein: CASSLGTGNERLF. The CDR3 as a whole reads CASSLGTGNERLFF.

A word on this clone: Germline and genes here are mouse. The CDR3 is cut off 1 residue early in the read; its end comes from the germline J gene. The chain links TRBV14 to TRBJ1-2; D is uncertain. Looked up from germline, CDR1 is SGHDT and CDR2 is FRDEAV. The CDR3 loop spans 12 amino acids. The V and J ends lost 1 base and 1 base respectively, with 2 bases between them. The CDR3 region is CASSFGNSDYTF. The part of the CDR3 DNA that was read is TGTGCCAGCAGTTTCGGAAACTCCGACTACACC.

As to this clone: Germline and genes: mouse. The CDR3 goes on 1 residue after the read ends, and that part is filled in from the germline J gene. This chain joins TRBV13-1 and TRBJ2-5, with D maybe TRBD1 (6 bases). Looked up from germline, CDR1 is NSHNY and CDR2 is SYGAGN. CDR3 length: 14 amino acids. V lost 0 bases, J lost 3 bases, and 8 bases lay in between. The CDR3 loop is CASSDVGTQDTQYF. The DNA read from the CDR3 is TGTGCCAGCAGTGATGTCGGGACACAAGACACCCAGTAC.

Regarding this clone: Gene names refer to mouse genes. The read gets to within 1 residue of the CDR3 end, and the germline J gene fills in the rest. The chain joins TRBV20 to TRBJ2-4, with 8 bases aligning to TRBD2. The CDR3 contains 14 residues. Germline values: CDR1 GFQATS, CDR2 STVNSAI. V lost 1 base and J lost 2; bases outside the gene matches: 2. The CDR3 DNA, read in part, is TGTGGTGCTAGGGGACTGGGGACTCAAAACACCTTGTAC. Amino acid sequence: CGARGLGTQNTLY. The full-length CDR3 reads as CGARGLGTQNTLYF. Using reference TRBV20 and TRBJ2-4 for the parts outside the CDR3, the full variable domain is GALVYQYPRRTICKSGTSMRMECQAVGFQATSVAWYRQSPQKTFELIALSTVNSAIKYEQNFTQEKFPISHPNLSFSSMTVLNAYLEDRGLYLCGARGLGTQNTLYFGAGTRLSVL.

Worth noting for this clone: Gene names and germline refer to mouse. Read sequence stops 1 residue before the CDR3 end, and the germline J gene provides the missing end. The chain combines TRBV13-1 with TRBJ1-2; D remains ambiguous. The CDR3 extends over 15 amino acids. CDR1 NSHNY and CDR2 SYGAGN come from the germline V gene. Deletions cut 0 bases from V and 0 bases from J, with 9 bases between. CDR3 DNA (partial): TGTGCCAGCAGTGATGCAGACATAGCAAACTCCGACTACACC. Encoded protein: CASSDADIANSDYT. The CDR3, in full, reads CASSDADIANSDYTF.

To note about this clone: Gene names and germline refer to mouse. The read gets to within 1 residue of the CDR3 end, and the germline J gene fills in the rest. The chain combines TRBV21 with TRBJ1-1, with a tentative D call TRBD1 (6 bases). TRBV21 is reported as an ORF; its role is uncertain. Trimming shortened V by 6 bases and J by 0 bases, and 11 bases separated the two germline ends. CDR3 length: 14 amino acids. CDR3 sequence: CASSRDKSNTEVFF. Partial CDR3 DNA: TGTGCTAGCAGCCGGGACAAATCAAACACAGAAGTCTTC.

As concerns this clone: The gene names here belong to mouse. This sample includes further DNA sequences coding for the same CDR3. Incomplete CDR3 DNA: TGTGGTGCTAGGGCGGGTTATGAACAGTAC. Translating it yields CGARAGYEQY. The entire CDR3 reads CGARAGYEQYF. This chain connects TRBV20 to TRBJ2-7; D gene uncertain. The CDR3 end falls 1 residue outside the read, so it is completed with the germline J gene. Germline values: CDR1 GFQATS, CDR2 STVNSAI. Trimming removed 1 base at V and 4 bases at J, with 5 bases between. This CDR3 contains 11 residues.

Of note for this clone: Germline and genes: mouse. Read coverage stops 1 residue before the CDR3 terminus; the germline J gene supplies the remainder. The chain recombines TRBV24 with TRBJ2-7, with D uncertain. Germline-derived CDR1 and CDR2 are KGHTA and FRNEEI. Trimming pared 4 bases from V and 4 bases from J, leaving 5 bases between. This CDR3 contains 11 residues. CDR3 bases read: TGTGCCAGCAGTCAAACTTATGAACAGTAC. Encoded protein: CASSQTYEQY. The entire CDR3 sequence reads CASSQTYEQYF.

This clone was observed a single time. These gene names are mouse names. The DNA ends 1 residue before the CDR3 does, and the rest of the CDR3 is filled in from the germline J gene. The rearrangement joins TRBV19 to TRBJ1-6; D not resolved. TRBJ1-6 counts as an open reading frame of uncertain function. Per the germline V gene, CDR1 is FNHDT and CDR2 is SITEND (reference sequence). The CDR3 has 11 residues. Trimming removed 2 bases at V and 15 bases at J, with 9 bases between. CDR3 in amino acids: CASSIRGLLYF. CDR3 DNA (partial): TGTGCCAGCAGTATTCGGGGTCTCCTCTAC.

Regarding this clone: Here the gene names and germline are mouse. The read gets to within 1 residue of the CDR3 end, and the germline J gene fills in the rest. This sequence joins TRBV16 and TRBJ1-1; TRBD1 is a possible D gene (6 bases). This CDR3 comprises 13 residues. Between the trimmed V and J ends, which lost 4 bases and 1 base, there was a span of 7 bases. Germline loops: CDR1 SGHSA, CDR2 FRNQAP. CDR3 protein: CASSSQGNTEVFF. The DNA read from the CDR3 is TGTGCAAGCAGCTCACAGGGAAACACAGAAGTCTTC.

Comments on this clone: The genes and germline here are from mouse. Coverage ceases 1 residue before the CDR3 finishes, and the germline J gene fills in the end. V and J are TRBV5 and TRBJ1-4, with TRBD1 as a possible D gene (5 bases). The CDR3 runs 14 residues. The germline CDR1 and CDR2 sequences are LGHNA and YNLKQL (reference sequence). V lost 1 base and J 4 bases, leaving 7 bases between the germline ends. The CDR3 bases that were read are TGTGCCAGCAGCCAAGGGACATTCAACGAAAGATTATTT. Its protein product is CASSQGTFNERLF. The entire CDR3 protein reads CASSQGTFNERLFF.

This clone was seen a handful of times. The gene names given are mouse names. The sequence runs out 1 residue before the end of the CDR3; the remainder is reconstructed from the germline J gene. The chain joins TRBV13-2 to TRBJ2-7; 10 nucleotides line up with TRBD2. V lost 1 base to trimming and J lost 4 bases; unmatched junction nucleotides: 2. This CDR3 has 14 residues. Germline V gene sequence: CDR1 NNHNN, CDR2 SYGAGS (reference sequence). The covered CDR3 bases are TGTGCCAGCGGTGATCAGGACTGGGGGTATGAACAGTAC. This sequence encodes CASGDQDWGYEQY. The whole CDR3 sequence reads CASGDQDWGYEQYF.

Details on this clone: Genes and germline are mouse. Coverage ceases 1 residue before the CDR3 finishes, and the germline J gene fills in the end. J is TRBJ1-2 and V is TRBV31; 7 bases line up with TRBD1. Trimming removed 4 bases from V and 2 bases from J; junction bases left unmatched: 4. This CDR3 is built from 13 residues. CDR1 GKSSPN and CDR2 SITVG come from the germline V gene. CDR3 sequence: CAWTLGQNSDYTF. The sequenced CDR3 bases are TGTGCCTGGACCCTGGGACAGAACTCCGACTACACC. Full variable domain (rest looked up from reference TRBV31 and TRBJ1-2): AQTIHQWPVAEIKAVGSPLSLGCTIKGKSSPNLYWYWQATGGTLQQLFYSITVGQVESVVQLNLSASRPKDDQFILSTEKLLLSHSGFYLCAWTLGQNSDYTFGSGTRLLVI.

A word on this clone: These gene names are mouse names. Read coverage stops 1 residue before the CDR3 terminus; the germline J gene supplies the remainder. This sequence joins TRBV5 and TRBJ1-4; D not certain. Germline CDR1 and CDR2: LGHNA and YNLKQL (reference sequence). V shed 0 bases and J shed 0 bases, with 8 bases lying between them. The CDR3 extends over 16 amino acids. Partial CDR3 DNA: TGTGCCAGCAGCCAAGATGCAAGCCTTTCCAACGAAAGATTATTT. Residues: CASSQDASLSNERLF. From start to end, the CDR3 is CASSQDASLSNERLFF.

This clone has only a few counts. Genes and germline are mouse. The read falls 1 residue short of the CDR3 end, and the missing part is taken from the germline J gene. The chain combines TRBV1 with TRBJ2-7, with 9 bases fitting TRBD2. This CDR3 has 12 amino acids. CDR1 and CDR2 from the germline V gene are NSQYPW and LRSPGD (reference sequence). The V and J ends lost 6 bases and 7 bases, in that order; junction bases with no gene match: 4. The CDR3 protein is CTCRLGGGEQYF. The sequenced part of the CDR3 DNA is TGCACCTGCAGACTGGGGGGAGGCGAACAGTAC. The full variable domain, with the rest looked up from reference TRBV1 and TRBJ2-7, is VTLLEQNPRWRLVPRGQAVNLRCILKNSQYPWMSWYQQDLQKQLQWLFTLRSPGDKEVKSLPGADYLATRVTDTELRLQVANMSQGRTLYCTCRLGGGEQYFGPGTRLTVL.

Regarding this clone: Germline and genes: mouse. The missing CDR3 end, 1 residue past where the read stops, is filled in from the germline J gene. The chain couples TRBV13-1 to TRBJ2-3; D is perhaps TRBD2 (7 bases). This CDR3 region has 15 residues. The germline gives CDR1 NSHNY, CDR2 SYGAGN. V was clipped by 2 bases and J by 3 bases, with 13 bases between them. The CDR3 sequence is CASSEAEGGAETLYF. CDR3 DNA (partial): TGTGCCAGCAGTGAGGCTGAGGGGGGGGCAGAAACGCTGTAT.

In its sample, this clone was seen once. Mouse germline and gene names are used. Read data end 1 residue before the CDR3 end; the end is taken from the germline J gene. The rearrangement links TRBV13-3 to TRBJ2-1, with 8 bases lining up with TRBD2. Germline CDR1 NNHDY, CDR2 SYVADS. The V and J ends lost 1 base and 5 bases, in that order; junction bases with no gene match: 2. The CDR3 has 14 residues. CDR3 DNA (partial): TGTGCCAGCAGTGATCTGGGGGGCCATGCTGAGCAGTTC. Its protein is CASSDLGGHAEQF. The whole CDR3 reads CASSDLGGHAEQFF.

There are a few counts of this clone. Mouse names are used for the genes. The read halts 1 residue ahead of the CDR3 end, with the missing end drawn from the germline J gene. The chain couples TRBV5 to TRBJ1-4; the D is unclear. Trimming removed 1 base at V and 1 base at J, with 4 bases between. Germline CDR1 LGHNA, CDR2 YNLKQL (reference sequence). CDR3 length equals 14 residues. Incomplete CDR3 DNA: TGTGCCAGCAGCCAAGTGAATTCCAACGAAAGATTATTT. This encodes CASSQVNSNERLF. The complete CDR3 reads CASSQVNSNERLFF.

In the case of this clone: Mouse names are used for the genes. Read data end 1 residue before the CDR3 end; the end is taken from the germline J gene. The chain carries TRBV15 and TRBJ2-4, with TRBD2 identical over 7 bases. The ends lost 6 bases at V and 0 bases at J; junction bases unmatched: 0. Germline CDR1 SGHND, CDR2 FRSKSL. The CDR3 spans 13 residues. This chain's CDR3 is CASRLGSQNTLYF. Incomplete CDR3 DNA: TGTGCCAGCAGACTGGGGAGTCAAAACACCTTGTAC.